These 27 T cell receptor beta chains originate from one sample sequenced in a study of regulatory T cells in long-lasting Graves disease (dated by TCRdb to 2020 to 2022). The library was obtained by multiplex PCR. Sequencing relied on an Illumina HiSeq 4000. iRepertoire HTBI primers and Arm-PCR amplification of CDR3 regions were used to construct TCR beta libraries. Through fastp at Q25 and MiXCR, TCRdb rebuilt clones from the public reads, retaining in-frame beta chains. Rows matching on CDR3 protein sequence are summarized as one entry with the most common DNA and genes. This sample comprises roughly 420,000 distinct CDR3 sequences, less than 15% of them detected only once. The ten largest clones capture roughly a sixth of the sample. The time point tag for this specimen amounts to: newly diagnosed GD, antithyroid drugs for less than 3 months. RNA was extracted from PBMCs in TRIzol for both TCR sequencing and RNA sequencing.

The same sample was also studied in work on T cells in Graves' hyperthyroidism and ophthalmopathy.

Sequencing used peripheral blood mononuclear cells (PBMCs), obtained at new diagnosis, from a patient treated with antithyroid drugs. These receptors were obtained from a woman aged 45-60 years with Graves disease. Donor details come from another sample of the same person, matched by shared clones.

This chain links TRBV6-2 or TRBV6-3 with TRBJ1-2; D is unresolved. This CDR3 has 14 amino acids. Germline lookup yields CDR1 MNHEY and CDR2 SVGEGT. Trimming removed 2 bases at V and 4 bases at J, with 11 bases between. The CDR3 coding sequence is TGTGCCAGCAGTTACCTCAGCCAGACCTATGGCTACACCTTC. The encoded protein is CASSYLSQTYGYTF.

This clonotype appeared a few times. The CDR3 here is CASIVQGPNYGYTF. The CDR3 DNA reads TGTGCCAGCATCGTACAGGGGCCCAACTATGGCTACACCTTC. The chain carries TRBV12-3 or TRBV12-4 and TRBJ1-2; 7 bases align to TRBD1. The CDR3 covers 14 residues. After removal of 7 bases from V and 2 bases from J, the junction contained 7 bases not matched to a gene.

To note about this clonotype: This could be a read error, since a much larger clone is one nucleotide away. The chain uses TRBV6-6 and TRBJ2-5; the D is unclear. The V end lost 0 bases, the J end lost 6 bases, and 11 bases lay between the germline ends. CDR1 and CDR2 from the germline V gene are MNHNY and SVGAGI (reference sequence). The CDR3 runs 14 residues. The CDR3 loop reads CASSYSTVNKTQYF. The CDR3 bases are TGTGCCAGCAGTTACTCGACGGTCAACAAGACCCAGTACTTC.

This clonotype was detected many times. V and J are TRBV20-1 and TRBJ2-2; D gene uncertain. The ends were cut back, 3 bases at V and 0 bases at J, with 5 bases in the middle. The length of the CDR3 is 13 residues. Germline V gives CDR1 DFQATT, CDR2 SNEGSKA (reference sequence). Here the CDR3 reads CSARGTNTGELFF. The CDR3 bases are TGCAGTGCTAGGGGAACGAACACCGGGGAGCTGTTTTTT.

This clonotype was observed many times. This sequence joins TRBV6-2 or TRBV6-3 and TRBJ2-7; the D gene could be TRBD1 or TRBD2 (5 bases each). Germline loops: CDR1 MNHEY, CDR2 SVGEGT. The CDR3 spans 15 residues. V was trimmed by 4 bases and J by 0 bases, leaving 13 bases between them. CDR3 in amino acids: CASSSTGTDSYEQYF. In nucleotides, the CDR3 is TGTGCCAGCAGTTCGACCGGGACCGACTCCTACGAGCAGTACTTC.

The rearrangement uses TRBV5-5 and TRBJ2-2; the match to TRBD1 covers 7 bases. The CDR3 covers 15 residues. The ends lost 0 bases at V and 4 bases at J; junction bases unmatched: 3. Germline V lookup: CDR1 SGHKS, CDR2 YYEKEE (reference sequence). DNA of the CDR3: TGTGCCAGCAGCTTGGGACAGGGAACCACCGGGGAGCTGTTTTTT. This translates into CASSLGQGTTGELFF.

The rearrangement uses TRBV4-1 and TRBJ2-7, with D hard to call. Germline assignment: CDR1 MGHRA and CDR2 YSYEKL. V lost 4 bases and J 4 bases, leaving 11 bases between the germline ends. CDR3 length: 13 residues. The CDR3 coding sequence is TGCGCCAGCAGCCCACGAGAGGCGTACGAGCAGTACTTC. It specifies CASSPREAYEQYF.

This clonotype occurred a few times. The chain employs TRBV5-1 and TRBJ1-1; 12 nucleotides match TRBD1. The germline gives CDR1 SGHRS, CDR2 YFSETQ. There are 15 residues in the CDR3. V shed 4 bases, J shed 7 bases, and the junction held 8 bases outside the gene matches. This CDR3 reads CASSEGTGGAVEAFF. The CDR3 nucleotides are TGCGCCAGCAGCGAGGGGACAGGGGGCGCGGTTGAAGCTTTCTTT.

This chain links TRBV20-1 with TRBJ2-7; D might be TRBD2 (6 bases). The germline CDR1 and CDR2 sequences are DFQATT and SNEGSKA (reference sequence). The CDR3 contains 14 residues. Deletions cut 4 bases from V and 1 base from J, with 14 bases between. The CDR3 here is CSANGPAGSYEQYF. For the CDR3, the DNA is TGCAGTGCTAATGGACCAGCGGGTTCCTACGAGCAGTACTTC.

This chain uses TRBV7-9 with TRBJ2-7; 14 positions agree with TRBD2. V gave up 5 bases and J gave up 0 bases; unmatched junction bases: 12. CDR1 SEHNR and CDR2 FQNEAQ come from the germline V gene (reference sequence). The CDR3 covers 19 residues. CDR3 nucleotide sequence: TGTGCCAGCAGCACACCGGGACTAGCGGGAGTTACGAGCTCCTACGAGCAGTACTTC. Translated, it gives CASSTPGLAGVTSSYEQYF.

This clonotype came up many times. The chain couples TRBV30 to TRBJ1-1; the D gene is possibly TRBD1 (5 bases). The CDR3 spans 13 residues. In germline, CDR1 is GTSNPN, CDR2 SVGIG (reference sequence). Deletions cut 2 bases from V and 1 base from J, with 8 bases between. CDR3 sequence (DNA): TGTGCCTGGAGTCCGGGGGAGAACACTGAAGCTTTCTTT. Translated, it gives CAWSPGENTEAFF. Together with reference TRBV30 and TRBJ1-1, the CDR3 gives the full variable domain: SQTIHQWPATLVQPVGSPLSLECTVEGTSNPNLYWYRQAAGRGLQLLFYSVGIGQISSEVPQNLSASRPQDRQFILSSKKLLLSDSGFYLCAWSPGENTEAFFGQGTRLTVV.

In regard to this clonotype: One end of the junction is discordant with germline, which a read error may explain. The rearrangement uses TRBV11-2 and TRBJ2-1, with 10 bases that match TRBD2. From germline, CDR1 is SGHAT and CDR2 FQNNGV. This CDR3 is 15 amino acids long. The CDR3 spells CASNLAGGPLDEQFF. The CDR3 nucleotides read TGTGCCAGCAACTTAGCGGGAGGCCCATTGGATGAGCAGTTCTTC.

This clonotype has more than one count but fewer than ten. The V call is TRBV7-8, the J call TRBJ2-7; 11 positions agree with TRBD1. The CDR3 loop spans 14 amino acids. J was trimmed by 1 base and V by 6 bases; bases with no gene match: 2. Germline V gene data show CDR1 as SGHVS and CDR2 as FQNEAQ. Here the CDR3 reads CASRGQGASYEQYF. DNA of the CDR3: TGTGCCAGCAGAGGACAGGGGGCATCCTACGAGCAGTACTTC.

This clonotype showed up just a few times. The V and J genes are TRBV10-3 and TRBJ2-5; no reliable D call. The CDR3 runs 12 residues. Trimming removed 10 bases from V and 2 bases from J, with 11 bases in between. In germline, CDR1 is ENHRY, CDR2 SYGVKD. CDR3 region: CATGLEQETQYF. The DNA for the CDR3 is TGTGCCACCGGTTTGGAGCAAGAGACCCAGTACTTC.

In its sample, this clonotype was seen a few times. The chain carries TRBV6-1 and TRBJ2-3; D remains ambiguous. Germline V gives CDR1 MNHNS, CDR2 SASEGT. V lost 8 bases to trimming and J lost 6 bases, with 12 bases between them. CDR3 length: 12 amino acids. CDR3: CASYSPQDTQYF. The CDR3, as DNA: TGTGCCAGCTATAGTCCCCAGGATACGCAGTATTTT.

The rearrangement joins TRBV5-1 to TRBJ2-2; D gene unclear. The CDR3 has 14 amino acids. CDR1 SGHRS and CDR2 YFSETQ come from the germline V gene. Trimming took off 5 bases at V and 4 bases at J, with 12 bases between the two ends. CDR3 DNA sequence: TGCGCCAGCAGTAGGGTAGGGCCCACCGGGGAGCTGTTTTTT. Protein: CASSRVGPTGELFF.

This clonotype was observed many times. This chain links TRBV3-1 with TRBJ2-7; D might be TRBD2 (6 bases). V dropped 6 bases and J dropped 4 bases, with 19 bases sitting between them. From germline, CDR1 is LGHDT and CDR2 YNNKEL (reference sequence). The CDR3 sequence is 15 residues long. CDR3 nucleotides: TGTGCCAGCAGTCTCGCCGGGACTTTTGGTTACGAGCAGTACTTC. Encoded protein: CASSLAGTFGYEQYF.

At least ten counts were recorded for this clonotype. The V call is TRBV28, the J call TRBJ1-4; TRBD1 matches 10 bases. J lost 6 bases, V lost 10 bases, and 2 bases had no gene match. Germline V gives CDR1 MDHEN, CDR2 SYDVKM. This CDR3 comprises 12 residues. For the CDR3, the DNA is TGTGCCATTGGGACAGGGGATGAAAAACTGTTTTTT. This sequence encodes CAIGTGDEKLFF.

This clonotype was detected ten times or more. The V gene is TRBV2, the J gene TRBJ2-3; D gene uncertain. The CDR3 is 14 residues long. Trimming left V 6 bases short and J 0 bases short, with 10 bases between. Germline values: CDR1 SNHLY, CDR2 FYNNEI. The CDR3 nucleotides are TGTGCCAGCAGCGCGGACCCTAGCACAGATACGCAGTATTTT. This translates into CASSADPSTDTQYF.

The chain employs TRBV7-2 and TRBJ2-6, with 7 positions matching TRBD1. This CDR3 contains 19 residues. CDR1 and CDR2 from the germline V gene are SGHTA and FQGNSA. The ends lost 1 base at V and 0 bases at J; junction bases unmatched: 9. The CDR3 is CASSLGWDSSSSGANVLTF. CDR3 sequence (DNA): TGTGCCAGCAGCTTAGGCTGGGACAGCTCGAGCTCTGGGGCCAACGTCCTGACTTTC.

This rearrangement joins TRBV27 to TRBJ2-5; D possibly corresponds to TRBD2 (5 bases). Germline assignment: CDR1 MNHEY and CDR2 SMNVEV (reference sequence). Trimming left V 6 bases short and J 5 bases short, with 13 bases between. The CDR3 is 13 residues long. The CDR3 reads CASRQAVGETQYF. DNA of the CDR3: TGTGCCAGCAGGCAAGCGGTAGGGGAGACCCAGTACTTC.

The chain recombines TRBV12-3 or TRBV12-4 with TRBJ1-5; 9 bases align to TRBD1. Trimming removed 2 bases from V and 0 bases from J; junction bases left unmatched: 5. CDR3 length: 17 amino acids. The CDR3 DNA is TGTGCCAGCAGTTTAATGGACAGGGGCCATAGCAATCAGCCCCAGCATTTT. It yields the protein CASSLMDRGHSNQPQHF.

The V and J genes are TRBV6-1 and TRBJ2-7; D is possibly TRBD2 (8 bases). The V gene lost 8 bases and the J gene lost 4 bases, with 18 bases spanning the gap. Per germline, CDR1 MNHNS and CDR2 SASEGT. This CDR3 has 14 residues. This CDR3 reads CASPGGDSPYEQYF. CDR3 DNA: TGTGCCAGCCCGGGAGGGGACAGCCCTTACGAGCAGTACTTC.

This clonotype came up a few times. The chain couples TRBV24-1 to TRBJ2-5; D perhaps matches TRBD1 (6 bases). Trimming removed 5 bases from V and 2 bases from J, with 11 bases in between. Germline V gene sequence: CDR1 KGHDR, CDR2 SFDVKD. This CDR3 has 14 amino acids. In DNA form, the CDR3 reads TGTGCCACCAGTGCCGCGACAGGACAAGAGACCCAGTACTTC. Protein product: CATSAATGQETQYF.

The chain links TRBV6-1 to TRBJ1-1; D is ambiguous. This CDR3 is built from 13 residues. The V end lost 5 bases, the J end lost 3 bases, and 10 bases lay between the germline ends. Germline CDR1 and CDR2: MNHNS and SASEGT. The CDR3 loop reads CASSRTEDTEAFF. The CDR3 coding sequence is TGTGCCAGCAGTCGGACCGAAGACACTGAAGCTTTCTTT.

On this clonotype: The CDR3 does not end in the conserved phenylalanine or tryptophan, so this is likely a read error. The chain joins TRBV18 to TRBJ1-5; D might be TRBD1 (5 bases). This CDR3 spans 14 amino acids. V was trimmed by 0 bases and J by 4 bases, leaving 7 bases between them. The V gene's germline CDR1 is KGHSH and CDR2 LQKENI. The CDR3 loop is CASSPPGGNQPQHL. In DNA form, the CDR3 reads TGTGCCAGCTCACCACCGGGGGGGAATCAGCCCCAGCATCTT.

This clonotype was counted a few times. The rearrangement joins TRBV4-1 to TRBJ2-7, with TRBD2 matching over 7 bases. Germline V lookup: CDR1 MGHRA, CDR2 YSYEKL. This CDR3 contains 16 residues. Trimming removed 3 bases from V and 2 bases from J; junction bases left unmatched: 10. The CDR3 protein is CASSQEGRREPYEQYF. CDR3 sequence (DNA): TGCGCCAGCAGCCAGGAGGGGCGGCGGGAGCCCTACGAGCAGTACTTC.